What follows is one T cell receptor (beta chain) and its context. This sample is drawn from a study of cytomegalovirus exposure and HLA in healthy donors. Germline V gives CDR1 MNHNS, CDR2 SASEGT. Trimming shortened V by 4 bases and J by 4 bases, and 13 bases separated the two germline ends. The CDR3 has 14 residues. PCR involved 60 Vbeta and 13 Jbeta primers. The method was immunoSEQ multiplex PCR; TCRdb's version includes in-frame clones alone and lacks a portion of them. The table includes about 94,000 clones, 60% to 80% detected once. The receptor was isolated from a woman aged 40 to 50 in good health and CMV-seronegative. Sequenced material: PBMCs. This chain links TRBV6-1 with TRBJ1-2; D not certain. The CDR3 spells CASSGGIAPYGYTF. The CDR3 DNA follows: TGTGCCAGCAGTGGAGGTATAGCCCCCTATGGCTACACCTTC.